This T cell receptor (beta chain) was recovered during a study of blood T cell repertoires in COVID-19. Overall study context: Acute-phase and convalescent COVID-19 samples originated in the United States, Italy and Spain.

The study recruited people aged about 18 to 95 years across 24 US areas. Self-reported history from a screening survey and questionnaire set each donor's cohort. CDR3 size: 14 residues. Trimming shortened V by 3 bases and J by 0 bases, and 7 bases separated the two germline ends. Germline V gene lookup returns CDR1 SGHDT and CDR2 YYEEEE. Methods used by the authors: Using reference gene primer amplification, nucleated cell counts were estimated. TCRdb's table, derived via immunoSEQ multiplex PCR, lists solely in-frame clones and lacks some. D and trimming were read from the DNA, whereas the V and J calls and clone size are those reported in that table. The sample lists some 200,000 clones, about nine tenths occurring once.

The TCR comes from a woman in her 40s with acute COVID-19. This chain connects TRBV5-6 to TRBJ1-5; unclear D gene. The sequencing input was PBMCs or T cells enriched from blood (not recorded which). CDR3 sequence (DNA): TGTGCCAGCAGCTCCTTATATAGCAATCAGCCCCAGCATTTT. Protein product: CASSSLYSNQPQHF. The full variable domain, in which reference TRBV5-6 and TRBJ1-5 provide the parts outside the CDR3, is DAGVTQSPTHLIKTRGQQVTLRCSPKSGHDTVSWYQQALGQGPQFIFQYYEEEERQRGNFPDRFSGHQFPNYSSELNVNALLLGDSALYLCASSSLYSNQPQHFGDGTRLSIL.